The 26 T cell receptor beta chains below all came from one sample that was sequenced in a study of blood T cell repertoires in COVID-19. Sequencing was performed with immunoSEQ multiplex PCR; in TCRdb, only in-frame clones are kept and a portion is missing. The sample yields some 330,000 clones, around 86% seen once. Sequencing used PBMCs or T cells enriched from blood (not recorded which). The source is a woman aged 50 to 60 who had recovered from COVID-19.

The chain is built from TRBV19 and TRBJ1-2, with D perhaps matching TRBD1 (6 bases). The CDR3 totals 14 residues. Trimming shortened V by 5 bases and J by 2 bases, and 12 bases separated the two germline ends. CDR1 LNHDA and CDR2 SQIVND come from the germline V gene (reference sequence). The CDR3 loop is CASSPGHSNYGYTF. The DNA of the CDR3 is TGTGCCAGTAGTCCGGGACACTCGAACTATGGCTACACCTTC.

This sequence joins TRBV15 and TRBJ1-5; 9 bases are shared with TRBD1. The V segment lost 1 base and the J segment 6 bases; nucleotides outside the gene matches: 1. The CDR3 covers 14 residues. Germline lookup yields CDR1 LNHNV and CDR2 YYDKDF (reference sequence). CDR3 nucleotide sequence: TGTGCCACCAGCAGAGGACAGGGGGTTCAGCCCCAGCATTTT. This codes for CATSRGQGVQPQHF. Full variable domain (outside the CDR3, taken from reference TRBV15 and TRBJ1-5): DAMVIQNPRYQVTQFGKPVTLSCSQTLNHNVMYWYQQKSSQAPKLLFHYYDKDFNNEADTPDNFQSRRPNTSFCFLDIRSPGLGDTAMYLCATSRGQGVQPQHFGDGTRLSIL.

V gene TRBV11-2 combines with J gene TRBJ2-1, with D perhaps matching TRBD1 (6 bases). V shed 3 bases and J shed 5 bases, with 11 bases lying between them. Germline-derived CDR1 and CDR2 are SGHAT and FQNNGV. The CDR3 runs 14 residues. The CDR3: CASSFGQFHNEQFF. CDR3 coding DNA: TGTGCCAGCAGCTTCGGACAGTTCCACAATGAGCAGTTCTTC.

This rearrangement joins TRBV28 to TRBJ1-1; D is ambiguous. CDR1 and CDR2 from the germline V gene are MDHEN and SYDVKM. V lost 7 bases, J lost 5 bases, and 8 bases lay in between. This CDR3 spans 11 amino acids. DNA of the CDR3: TGTGCCAGCACGTCGGGGACTGAAGCTTTCTTT. Its protein product is CASTSGTEAFF.

V and J are TRBV27 and TRBJ2-2; TRBD2 matches 9 bases. V was clipped by 5 bases and J by 13 bases; unmatched bases: 14. CDR1 is MNHEY and CDR2 is SMNVEV in the germline V gene (reference sequence). The CDR3 extends over 15 amino acids. CDR3 region: CASSLPGLAGEGLFF. In DNA form, the CDR3 reads TGTGCCAGCAGTCTCCCGGGGTTAGCGGGAGAGGGGCTGTTTTTT.

J is TRBJ1-6 and V is TRBV30; 7 bases line up with TRBD1. With V trimmed by 6 bases and J by 2 bases, 1 base remained unmatched. CDR1 and CDR2 from the germline V gene are GTSNPN and SVGIG (reference sequence). This CDR3 is 13 amino acids long. The CDR3 region has the DNA TGTGCCTGCGGGACAGCCTATAATTCACCCCTCCACTTT. Translating it yields CACGTAYNSPLHF.

The chain joins TRBV30 to TRBJ1-3; 7 bases map to TRBD1. CDR3 size: 15 residues. CDR1 is GTSNPN and CDR2 is SVGIG in the germline V gene (reference sequence). V gave up 2 bases and J gave up 2 bases; unmatched junction bases: 6. The CDR3 reads CAWSNRGGTGNTIYF. CDR3 in DNA: TGTGCCTGGAGTAACAGGGGTGGGACTGGAAACACCATATATTTT.

The chain employs TRBV27 and TRBJ1-2, with 7 nucleotides matching TRBD1. V was pared by 8 bases and J by 3 bases, with 6 bases of the junction left unmatched. The CDR3 contains 13 residues. CDR1 MNHEY and CDR2 SMNVEV come from the germline V gene (reference sequence). The CDR3 protein is CASGPTGHYGYTF. CDR3 nucleotide sequence: TGTGCCAGCGGACCGACAGGGCACTATGGCTACACCTTC.

The chain has TRBV7-9 and TRBJ2-5, with TRBD2 matching 7 bases. The CDR3 extends over 13 amino acids. From germline, CDR1 is SEHNR and CDR2 FQNEAQ (reference sequence). V lost 5 bases to trimming and J lost 5 bases; unmatched junction nucleotides: 5. CDR3 loop: CASSQAGKETQYF. The CDR3 DNA is TGTGCCAGCAGCCAAGCGGGAAAGGAGACCCAGTACTTC.

The chain couples TRBV7-9 to TRBJ1-4, with a tentative D call TRBD1 (5 bases). Germline V gene data show CDR1 as SEHNR and CDR2 as FQNEAQ (reference sequence). This CDR3 has 14 amino acids. Between the trimmed V and J ends, which lost 5 bases and 6 bases, there was a span of 13 bases. The CDR3 bases are TGTGCCAGCAGCCCCAGGGAACAGGATGAAAAACTGTTTTTT. This sequence encodes CASSPREQDEKLFF.

This chain connects TRBV11-3 to TRBJ2-7; D possibly corresponds to TRBD1 (6 bases). This CDR3 spans 15 amino acids. V was trimmed by 5 bases and J by 7 bases, leaving 21 bases between them. Germline V gene lookup returns CDR1 SGHNT and CDR2 YENEEA. In nucleotides, the CDR3 is TGTGCCAGCAGCCCACGAACAGGGATAATGGCAGAGCAGTACTTC. It is translated as CASSPRTGIMAEQYF.

The chain joins TRBV3-1 (or the pseudogene TRBV3-2) to TRBJ2-5, with 10 bases aligning to TRBD2. CDR1 LGHDT and CDR2 YNNKEL come from the germline V gene (reference sequence). V lost 2 bases, J lost 4 bases, and 13 bases stayed unmatched. This CDR3 has 18 amino acids. The CDR3 coding sequence is TGTGCCAGCAGCCAACAACGATGGGCTAGCGGGGGTCGAGAGACCCAGTACTTC. This translates into CASSQQRWASGGRETQYF.

The chain joins TRBV7-2 to TRBJ1-2, with TRBD1 matching over 8 bases. The CDR3 runs 15 residues. V lost 6 bases to trimming and J lost 4 bases; unmatched junction nucleotides: 10. In germline, CDR1 is SGHTA, CDR2 FQGNSA. CDR3 amino acids: CASSGQGPMVYGYTF. CDR3 bases: TGTGCCAGCAGTGGACAGGGCCCTATGGTCTATGGCTACACCTTC.

The V gene is TRBV6-5, the J gene TRBJ2-1; D unresolved. With 2 bases removed from V and 5 bases from J, the gap between germline ends came to 10 bases. This CDR3 contains 14 residues. Germline CDR1 MNHEY, CDR2 SVGAGI. Here the CDR3 DNA reads TGTGCCAGCAGTTACACCTCCGACAACAATGAGCAGTTCTTC. Its protein is CASSYTSDNNEQFF.

This chain uses TRBV19 with TRBJ2-3; no clear D gene. The CDR3 totals 13 residues. V shed 7 bases and J shed 4 bases, with 12 bases lying between them. Per the germline V gene, CDR1 is LNHDA and CDR2 is SQIVND (reference sequence). CDR3 protein: CASKVREADTQYF. The CDR3 DNA reads TGTGCCAGTAAGGTGAGAGAGGCAGATACGCAGTATTTT.

Here the CDR3 reads CASSLAGRVLGNTIYF. The CDR3 region has the DNA TGTGCCAGCAGCCTCGCAGGCAGGGTCCTTGGAAACACCATATATTTT. This chain joins TRBV7-2 and TRBJ1-3; possibly TRBD1 for D (5 bases). This CDR3 has 16 amino acids. V lost 5 bases and J lost 3, with 17 bases in between. Germline V gene data show CDR1 as SGHTA and CDR2 as FQGNSA.

The chain employs TRBV30 and TRBJ1-3, with 12 bases aligning to TRBD1. Germline CDR1 GTSNPN, CDR2 SVGIG (reference sequence). The CDR3 is 19 residues long. The V segment lost 4 bases and the J segment 4 bases; nucleotides outside the gene matches: 17. CDR3 in DNA: TGTGCCTGGAAGGTCCGAACCCCGGGACAGGGGGCGACAGGAAACACCATATATTTT. Its protein product is CAWKVRTPGQGATGNTIYF.

The V call is TRBV7-9, the J call TRBJ2-5, with D uncertain. CDR1 and CDR2 (germline): SEHNR, FQNEAQ (reference sequence). V was cut by 6 bases and J by 0 bases, with 5 bases left in between. The length of the CDR3 is 12 residues. The CDR3 spells CASSQYQETQYF. The DNA for the CDR3 is TGTGCCAGCAGTCAGTACCAAGAGACCCAGTACTTC. The entire variable domain, with the rest obtained from reference TRBV7-9 and TRBJ2-5, is as follows: DTGVSQNPRHKITKRGQNVTFRCDPISEHNRLYWYRQTLGQGPEFLTYFQNEAQLEKSRLLSDRFSAERPKGSFSTLEIQRTEQGDSAMYLCASSQYQETQYFGPGTRLLVL.

This clone was counted only a few times. V usage is TRBV3-1 (or the pseudogene TRBV3-2) and J usage is TRBJ1-1; perhaps TRBD1 as D (6 bases). Germline V gene data show CDR1 as LGHDT and CDR2 as YNNKEL (reference sequence). V was shortened by 1 base and J by 7 bases, with 13 bases between the two germline ends. The CDR3 totals 14 residues. This chain's CDR3 is CASSQVPGESEAFF. For the CDR3, the DNA is TGTGCCAGCAGCCAAGTTCCAGGGGAAAGTGAAGCTTTCTTT.

The chain carries TRBV5-1 and TRBJ2-3; D is uncertain. The germline V gene encodes CDR1 SGHRS and CDR2 YFSETQ. The CDR3 sequence is 15 residues long. The V end was cut by 3 bases, the J end by 0 bases, with 11 bases between. The CDR3 loop is CASSSQTASTDTQYF. CDR3 in DNA: TGCGCCAGCAGCTCGCAGACTGCAAGCACAGATACGCAGTATTTT. The full variable domain, in which reference TRBV5-1 and TRBJ2-3 provide the parts outside the CDR3, is KAGVTQTPRYLIKTRGQQVTLSCSPISGHRSVSWYQQTPGQGLQFLFEYFSETQRNKGNFPGRFSGRQFSNSRSEMNVSTLELGDSALYLCASSSQTASTDTQYFGPGTRLTVL.

This clone was observed a single time. The chain employs TRBV4-1 and TRBJ2-1; 7 bases line up with TRBD2. Germline V gene sequence: CDR1 MGHRA, CDR2 YSYEKL. J gave up 1 base and V 5 bases, and 5 bases lay outside the gene matches. This CDR3 is built from 15 residues. This CDR3 is CASSDSGFSYNEQFF. Written as DNA, the CDR3 is TGCGCCAGCAGCGATAGCGGGTTTTCCTACAATGAGCAGTTCTTC.

This clone has a handful of counts. This chain joins TRBV4-1 and TRBJ1-3; 7 bases match TRBD1. CDR1 and CDR2 (germline): MGHRA, YSYEKL. Trimming took 2 bases from V and 0 from J; bases not matched to a gene: 4. The CDR3 has 16 residues. The CDR3 DNA reads TGCGCCAGCAGCCAACAGGGGGGACTCTCTGGAAACACCATATATTTT. Translated: CASSQQGGLSGNTIYF.

This chain links TRBV14 with TRBJ1-2; TRBD1 matches 8 bases. Germline CDR1 SGHDN, CDR2 FVKESK. The length of the CDR3 is 13 residues. Trimming cost V 5 bases and J 8 bases; bases outside gene matches: 7. The CDR3 nucleotides are TGTGCCAGCAGCGGACTAGGACAGGGAGGCTACACCTTC. Protein sequence: CASSGLGQGGYTF.

V and J are TRBV27 and TRBJ1-1; maybe TRBD1 (5 bases). CDR1 MNHEY and CDR2 SMNVEV come from the germline V gene (reference sequence). V lost 4 bases and J 2 bases, leaving 8 bases between the germline ends. CDR3 size: 13 residues. The CDR3 nucleotides read TGTGCCAGCAGTTATCAGGGAAACACTGAAGCTTTCTTT. This sequence encodes CASSYQGNTEAFF.

CDR3 in DNA: TGCGCCAGCAGTCAAAGGGGGACAGGAGGAGAGACCCAGTACTTC. Translating gives CASSQRGTGGETQYF. This chain links TRBV5-1 with TRBJ2-5; 8 bases are a match to TRBD1. The V segment lost 5 bases and the J segment 4 bases; nucleotides outside the gene matches: 10. Per the germline V gene, CDR1 is SGHRS and CDR2 is YFSETQ. The CDR3 covers 15 residues.

The chain recombines TRBV2 with TRBJ1-1; 9 nucleotides line up with TRBD1. CDR1 is SNHLY and CDR2 is FYNNEI in the germline V gene. The CDR3 is 13 amino acids. V was pared by 7 bases and J by 1 base, with 1 base of the junction left unmatched. The CDR3 sequence is CASTGQGNTEAFF. Written as DNA, the CDR3 is TGTGCCAGCACGGGACAGGGGAACACTGAAGCTTTCTTT.